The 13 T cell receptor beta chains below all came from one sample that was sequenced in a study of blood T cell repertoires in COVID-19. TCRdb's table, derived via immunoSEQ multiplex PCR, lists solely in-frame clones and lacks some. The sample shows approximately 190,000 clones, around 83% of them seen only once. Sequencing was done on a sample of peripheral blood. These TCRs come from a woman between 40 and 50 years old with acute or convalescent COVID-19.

The CDR3 loop is CASSSPRGGRASNEQFF. For the CDR3, the DNA is TGTGCCAGCAGCTCACCCCGGGGCGGGAGGGCCTCCAATGAGCAGTTCTTC. The V call is TRBV7-9, the J call TRBJ2-1, with 9 bases fitting TRBD2. Germline CDR1 is SEHNR and CDR2 is FQNEAQ (reference sequence). The CDR3 extends over 17 amino acids. Trimming cost V 4 bases and J 6 bases; bases outside gene matches: 13.

CDR3 in DNA: TGTGCCAGCAGTCGAGGGACACTCACAGATACGCAGTATTTT. It encodes CASSRGTLTDTQYF. V gene TRBV28 combines with J gene TRBJ2-3; possible D gene TRBD1, 6 bases. Trimming pared 5 bases from V and 2 bases from J, leaving 11 bases between. The germline V gene encodes CDR1 MDHEN and CDR2 SYDVKM. The CDR3 extends over 14 amino acids.

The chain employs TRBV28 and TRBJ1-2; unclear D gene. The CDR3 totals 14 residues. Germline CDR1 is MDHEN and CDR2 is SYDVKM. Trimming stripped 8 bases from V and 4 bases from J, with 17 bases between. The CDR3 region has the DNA TGTGCCAGCGCGGCGGCGGAAACGGGCTATGGCTACACCTTC. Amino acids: CASAAAETGYGYTF.

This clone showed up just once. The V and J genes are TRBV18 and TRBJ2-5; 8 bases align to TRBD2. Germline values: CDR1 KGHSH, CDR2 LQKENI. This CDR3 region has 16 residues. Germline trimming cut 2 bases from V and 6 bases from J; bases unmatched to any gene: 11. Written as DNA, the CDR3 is TGTGCCAGCTCACCAGTAGGACTAGCCATGCAAAAGACCCAGTACTTC. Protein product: CASSPVGLAMQKTQYF. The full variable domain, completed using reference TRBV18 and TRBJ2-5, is NAGVMQNPRHLVRRRGQEARLRCSPMKGHSHVYWYRQLPEEGLKFMVYLQKENIIDESGMPKERFSAEFPKEGPSILRIQQVVRGDSAAYFCASSPVGLAMQKTQYFGPGTRLLVL.

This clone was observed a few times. The CDR3 sequence: CASSRVMTATNEKLFF. Here the CDR3 DNA reads TGCGCCAGCAGCCGAGTGATGACAGCAACTAATGAAAAACTGTTTTTT. V usage is TRBV4-1 and J usage is TRBJ1-4, with D possibly matching TRBD1 (5 bases). The V gene lost 4 bases and the J gene lost 0 bases, with 12 bases spanning the gap. Germline CDR1 is MGHRA and CDR2 is YSYEKL. The CDR3 has 16 amino acids.

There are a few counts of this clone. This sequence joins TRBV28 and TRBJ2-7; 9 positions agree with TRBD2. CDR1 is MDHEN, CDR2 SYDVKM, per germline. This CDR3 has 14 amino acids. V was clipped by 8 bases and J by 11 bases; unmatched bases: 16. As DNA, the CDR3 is TGTGCCAGCTCGCCCGGACTAGCGATATATGAGGAGTACTTC. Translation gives CASSPGLAIYEEYF.

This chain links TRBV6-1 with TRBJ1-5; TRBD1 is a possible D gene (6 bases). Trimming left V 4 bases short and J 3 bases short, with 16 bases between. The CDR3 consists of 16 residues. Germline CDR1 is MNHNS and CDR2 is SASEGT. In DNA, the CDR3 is TGTGCCAGCAGTGCGGAAACCAGGGGCTACAATCAGCCCCAGCATTTT. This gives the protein CASSAETRGYNQPQHF.

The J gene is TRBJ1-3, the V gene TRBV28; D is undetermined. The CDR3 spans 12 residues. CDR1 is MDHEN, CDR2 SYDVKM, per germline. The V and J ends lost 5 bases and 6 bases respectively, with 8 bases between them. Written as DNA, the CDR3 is TGTGCCAGCAGTAGACTCGCAAACACCATATATTTT. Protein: CASSRLANTIYF.

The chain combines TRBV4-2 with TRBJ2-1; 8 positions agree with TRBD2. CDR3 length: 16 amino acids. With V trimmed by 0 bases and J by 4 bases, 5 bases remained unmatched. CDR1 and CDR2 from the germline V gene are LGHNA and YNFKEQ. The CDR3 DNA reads TGTGCCAGCAGCCAAGATTCGGCTAGCGGGTACAATGAGCAGTTCTTC. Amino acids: CASSQDSASGYNEQFF.

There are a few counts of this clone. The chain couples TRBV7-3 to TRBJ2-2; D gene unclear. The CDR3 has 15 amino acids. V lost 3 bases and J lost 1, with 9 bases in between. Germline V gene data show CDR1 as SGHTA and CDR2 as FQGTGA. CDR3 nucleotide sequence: TGTGCCAGCAGCTTTACAGATCTGAACACCGGGGAGCTGTTTTTT. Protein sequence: CASSFTDLNTGELFF.

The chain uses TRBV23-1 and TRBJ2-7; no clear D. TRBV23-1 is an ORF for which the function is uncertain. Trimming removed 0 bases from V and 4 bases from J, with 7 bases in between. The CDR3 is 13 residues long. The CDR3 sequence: CASSQSFRYEQYF. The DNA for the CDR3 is TGCGCCAGCAGTCAATCGTTCCGTTACGAGCAGTACTTC.

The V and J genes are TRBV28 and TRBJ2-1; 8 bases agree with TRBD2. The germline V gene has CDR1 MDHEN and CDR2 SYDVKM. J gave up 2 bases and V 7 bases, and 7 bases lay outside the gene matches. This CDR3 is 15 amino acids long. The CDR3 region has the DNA TGTGCCAGCACCGCGGGGGGCGCCCCCTACAATGAGCAGTTCTTC. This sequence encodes CASTAGGAPYNEQFF.

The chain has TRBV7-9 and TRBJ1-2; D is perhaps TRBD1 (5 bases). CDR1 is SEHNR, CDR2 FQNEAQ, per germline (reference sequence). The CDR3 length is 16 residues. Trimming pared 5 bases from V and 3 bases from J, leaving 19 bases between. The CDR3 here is CASSSIPHRPHYGYTF. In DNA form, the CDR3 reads TGTGCCAGCAGCAGCATCCCCCACAGGCCTCACTATGGCTACACCTTC.